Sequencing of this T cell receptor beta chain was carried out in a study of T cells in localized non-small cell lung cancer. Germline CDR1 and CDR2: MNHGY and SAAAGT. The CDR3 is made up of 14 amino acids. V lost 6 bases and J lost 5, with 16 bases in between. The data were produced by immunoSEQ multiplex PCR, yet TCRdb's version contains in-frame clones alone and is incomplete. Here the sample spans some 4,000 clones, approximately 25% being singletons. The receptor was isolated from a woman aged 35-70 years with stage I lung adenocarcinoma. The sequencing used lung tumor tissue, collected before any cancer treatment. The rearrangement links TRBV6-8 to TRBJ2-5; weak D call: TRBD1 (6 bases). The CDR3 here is CASRLDRQRETQYF. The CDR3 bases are TGTGCCAGCAGATTGGACAGACAAAGGGAGACCCAGTACTTC.